This TCR beta chain comes out of a study of blood T cell repertoires in COVID-19. This CDR3 contains 16 residues. The V and J ends lost 5 bases and 4 bases, in that order; junction bases with no gene match: 6. CDR1 and CDR2 from the germline V gene are LNHDA and SQIVND (reference sequence). Original handling: Estimated nucleated cell counts came from reference gene primer amplification. Assay: immunoSEQ multiplex PCR; the TCRdb copy retains only in-frame clones and omits some. The D gene and trimming were derived from the DNA, and the V and J assignments and clone size from that table. This sample carries over 95,000 clones, 81% of them seen once, and the ten largest clones take about 10%. With regard to this clone: Other nucleotide sequences in the sample specify the same CDR3.

Sequences were obtained from peripheral blood. The chain is built from TRBV19 and TRBJ2-3; 13 bases match TRBD2. This clonotype originated in a human donor in a cohort sampled during active COVID-19. The DNA of the CDR3 is TGTGCCAGTAGTCCCCGGACTAGCGGGAGTGCAGATACGCAGTATTTT. This sequence encodes CASSPRTSGSADTQYF. Complete variable domain (other parts from reference TRBV19 and TRBJ2-3): DGGITQSPKYLFRKEGQNVTLSCEQNLNHDAMYWYRQDPGQGLRLIYYSQIVNDFQKGDIAEGYSVSREKKESFPLTVTSAQKNPTAFYLCASSPRTSGSADTQYFGPGTRLTVL.